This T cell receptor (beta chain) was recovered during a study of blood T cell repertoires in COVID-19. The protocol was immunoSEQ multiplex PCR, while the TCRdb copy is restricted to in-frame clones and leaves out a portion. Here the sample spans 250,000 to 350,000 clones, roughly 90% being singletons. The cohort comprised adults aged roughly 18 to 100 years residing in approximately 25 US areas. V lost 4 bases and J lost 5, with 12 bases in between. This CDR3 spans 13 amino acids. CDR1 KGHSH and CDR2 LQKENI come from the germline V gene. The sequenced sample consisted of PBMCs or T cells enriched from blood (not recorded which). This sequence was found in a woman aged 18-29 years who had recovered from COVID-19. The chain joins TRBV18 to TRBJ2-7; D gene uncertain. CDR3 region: CASSLSRSHEQYF. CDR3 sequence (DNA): TGTGCCAGCTCACTTTCTAGGAGCCACGAGCAGTACTTC.